This T cell receptor (beta chain) appears in the sequencing data of a study of T cell responses to AZD1222 COVID-19 vaccine. Sequencing was performed with immunoSEQ multiplex PCR; in TCRdb, only in-frame clones are kept and a portion is missing. The sample includes more than 140,000 clones, 80% to 95% seen only once; the top ten take 0.85% to 0.95%. V was cut by 0 bases and J by 6 bases, with 9 bases left in between. CDR3 length: 15 residues. Germline-derived CDR1 and CDR2 are MNHNS and SASEGT. This rearrangement joins TRBV6-1 to TRBJ1-6; perhaps TRBD1 as D (6 bases). The sequence derives from an adult in good health. Sequenced material: peripheral blood, taken on day 0 of MenACWY control vaccination. In DNA form, the CDR3 reads TGTGCCAGCAGTGAAGCCACAGGGATTAATTCACCCCTCCACTTT. It translates to CASSEATGINSPLHF.